This T cell receptor (beta chain) was sequenced for a study of blood T cell repertoires in COVID-19. In the study's own analysis: Amplification from reference gene primers served as the basis for estimated nucleated cell counts. Clones were read by immunoSEQ multiplex PCR, and TCRdb kept only the in-frame ones, dropping some. The V and J calls and clone size come from that table; D and trimming were worked out from the DNA. The table lists 200,000 to 250,000 clones, about 85% of them singletons. Per germline, CDR1 MNHNS and CDR2 SASEGT. This CDR3 comprises 15 residues. V lost 1 base to trimming and J lost 7 bases, with 11 bases between them.

Sequencing was carried out using peripheral blood. This chain connects TRBV6-1 to TRBJ1-6, with D hard to call. The TCR was taken from a woman aged 80 or over with active or convalescent COVID-19. As DNA, the CDR3 is TGTGCCAGCAGTGAAGAGCGGGTACAGAATTCACCCCTCCACTTT. This gives the protein CASSEERVQNSPLHF.